A single sample is the source of the 29 T cell receptor beta chains below, sequenced in a study of blood T cells in healthy people across ages. Primed by a sample-barcoded 5' primer and a J-beta primer mix, a second PCR proceeded for 7 to 11 cycles. One entry per CDR3 protein, called by TCRdb with MiXCR from the 5' RACE reads. The table records 2 million or so distinct CDR3 sequences, approximately 50% of them present only once. Sequenced input: blood. The receptors derive from a woman in her forties in good health.

This clonotype was recorded many times. V gene TRBV18 combines with J gene TRBJ2-1; 7 bases fit TRBD1. V lost 8 bases to trimming and J lost 8 bases; unmatched junction nucleotides: 6. In germline, CDR1 is KGHSH, CDR2 LQKENI. The CDR3 is 12 amino acids. CDR3 sequence: CASSPTGDEQFF. The CDR3 coding sequence is TGTGCCAGCAGCCCAACAGGGGATGAGCAGTTCTTC. Based on the CDR3 plus reference TRBV18 and TRBJ2-1, the full variable domain is NAGVMQNPRHLVRRRGQEARLRCSPMKGHSHVYWYRQLPEEGLKFMVYLQKENIIDESGMPKERFSAEFPKEGPSILRIQQVVRGDSAAYFCASSPTGDEQFFGPGTRLTVL.

This clonotype was counted a few times. The junction shows a germline mismatch at one end, possibly a read error. The chain employs TRBV7-9 and TRBJ2-7; D possibly corresponds to TRBD2 (6 bases). Germline V gene sequence: CDR1 SEHNR, CDR2 FQNEAQ (reference sequence). The CDR3 is 13 residues long. The CDR3 reads CASERGSSYERYF. The DNA of the CDR3 is TGTGCCAGCGAACGGGGGAGCTCCTACGAGCGGTACTTC.

The chain combines TRBV4-3 with TRBJ2-7; maybe TRBD1 (6 bases). Germline CDR1 and CDR2: LGHNA and YSLEER. Trimming removed 4 bases from V and 3 bases from J, with 16 bases in between. The CDR3 consists of 15 residues. CDR3 in amino acids: CASSPGTGFFYEQYF. DNA for the CDR3: TGCGCCAGCAGCCCCGGTACAGGGTTCTTCTACGAGCAGTACTTC.

This chain uses TRBV20-1 with TRBJ1-2, with D unresolved. The CDR3 totals 15 residues. Germline lookup yields CDR1 DFQATT and CDR2 SNEGSKA (reference sequence). V was clipped by 0 bases and J by 1 base, with 12 bases between them. In DNA form, the CDR3 reads TGCAGTGCTAGAGATCGGGAAGAGGGTAACTATGGCTACACCTTC. The encoded protein is CSARDREEGNYGYTF.

The V gene is TRBV12-3 or TRBV12-4, the J gene TRBJ2-7, with D possibly TRBD1 on 8 matching bases. V was pared by 3 bases and J by 6 bases, with 18 bases between. The CDR3 spans 15 residues. CDR3 sequence: CASSFLRNRGGEQYF. CDR3 DNA sequence: TGTGCCAGCAGTTTTCTTCGTAACAGGGGGGGCGAGCAGTACTTC.

This clonotype has more than one count but fewer than ten. The rearrangement uses TRBV20-1 and TRBJ2-1; 8 nucleotides agree with TRBD2. V gave up 0 bases and J gave up 0 bases; unmatched junction bases: 4. The CDR3 is 16 amino acids. The germline V gene encodes CDR1 DFQATT and CDR2 SNEGSKA (reference sequence). The CDR3 is CSARERAGASYNEQFF. In DNA form, the CDR3 reads TGCAGTGCTAGAGAGCGAGCGGGGGCCTCCTACAATGAGCAGTTCTTC.

J is TRBJ2-1 and V is TRBV12-3 or TRBV12-4; D is possibly TRBD2 (6 bases). The CDR3 has 14 amino acids. V lost 2 bases, J lost 7 bases, and 12 bases lay in between. The CDR3 DNA reads as TGTGCCAGCAGTTTAACCGCGGGGAGTAATGAGCAGTTCTTC. Protein: CASSLTAGSNEQFF.

The sample holds one count of this clonotype. The chain carries TRBV9 and TRBJ1-2, with 8 positions matching TRBD1. V dropped 3 bases and J dropped 7; count of bases not matched to a gene: 8. The CDR3 loop spans 14 amino acids. Per the germline V gene, CDR1 is SGDLS and CDR2 is YYNGEE. The CDR3 coding sequence is TGTGCCAGCAGCGAACAGGGGGATCTAAGTGGCTACACCTTC. Protein sequence: CASSEQGDLSGYTF.

The J gene is TRBJ1-6, the V gene TRBV20-1, with D unclear. Germline V gives CDR1 DFQATT, CDR2 SNEGSKA (reference sequence). Trimming removed 1 base from V and 6 bases from J, with 10 bases in between. The CDR3 is made up of 14 amino acids. The CDR3 DNA sequence: TGCAGTGCTAGAGTTGGGAAAATTAATTCACCCCTCCACTTT. Amino acid sequence: CSARVGKINSPLHF.

The chain links TRBV3-1 to TRBJ2-5; D might be TRBD2 (5 bases). Trimming left V 8 bases short and J 5 bases short, with 12 bases between. In germline, CDR1 is LGHDT, CDR2 YNNKEL (reference sequence). CDR3 length: 12 residues. The DNA of the CDR3 is TGTGCCAGCGGAGTGGAGGTGGAGACCCAGTACTTC. This translates into CASGVEVETQYF.

This chain links TRBV7-2 with TRBJ2-5; TRBD2 matches at 8 bases. The germline gives CDR1 SGHTA, CDR2 FQGNSA. The CDR3 covers 16 residues. Losses at the gene ends were 5 bases for V and 5 bases for J; bases not matched to a gene: 13. CDR3 residues: CASSIEFRGGRETQYF. The CDR3 coding sequence is TGTGCCAGCAGCATAGAGTTCCGGGGGGGCCGCGAGACCCAGTACTTC.

The rearrangement links TRBV20-1 to TRBJ2-7; TRBD2 agrees at 12 bases. V shed 6 bases, J shed 4 bases, and the junction held 13 bases outside the gene matches. Germline V gene lookup returns CDR1 DFQATT and CDR2 SNEGSKA (reference sequence). The CDR3 is made up of 16 amino acids. CDR3 bases: TGCAGTGCCGGACCCCGACTAGCGGGGGAACTTTACGAGCAGTACTTC. Translating it yields CSAGPRLAGELYEQYF.

V usage is TRBV5-1 and J usage is TRBJ2-4; maybe TRBD1 (6 bases). The J call may be incorrect, as the DNA end agrees better with TRBJ2-7. Germline CDR1 and CDR2: SGHRS and YFSETQ. CDR3 length: 15 residues. The CDR3 coding sequence is TGCGCCAGCAGCGTGGACTGGACAGACGAGTACGAGCAGTACTTC. Its translation: CASSVDWTDEYEQYF.

This clonotype was seen repeatedly, ten times or more. J is TRBJ2-7 and V is TRBV7-9; D unresolved. CDR1 is SEHNR and CDR2 is FQNEAQ in the germline V gene (reference sequence). The V end lost 8 bases, the J end lost 2 bases, and 7 bases lay between the germline ends. The length of the CDR3 is 11 residues. The CDR3 protein is CASQRAYEQYF. In nucleotides, the CDR3 is TGTGCCAGCCAAAGGGCCTACGAGCAGTACTTC.

This clonotype was found a few times. The chain uses TRBV9 and TRBJ2-5; D unclear. The germline V gene has CDR1 SGDLS and CDR2 YYNGEE. The CDR3 loop spans 16 amino acids. V was trimmed by 3 bases and J by 7 bases, leaving 22 bases between them. The CDR3 is CASSATPDMEIGTQYF. The CDR3 bases are TGTGCCAGCAGCGCGACGCCCGACATGGAGATAGGGACCCAGTACTTC. The entire variable domain, with the rest obtained from reference TRBV9 and TRBJ2-5, is as follows: DSGVTQTPKHLITATGQRVTLRCSPRSGDLSVYWYQQSLDQGLQFLIQYYNGEERAKGNILERFSAQQFPDLHSELNLSSLELGDSALYFCASSATPDMEIGTQYFGPGTRLLVL.

This clonotype was seen more than once but under ten times. The chain uses TRBV7-2 and TRBJ2-7; 7 bases fit TRBD2. V lost 2 bases and J lost 0; bases outside the gene matches: 4. Germline V lookup: CDR1 SGHTA, CDR2 FQGNSA. The CDR3 has 15 residues. The CDR3 loop is CASSLRLASSYEQYF. The CDR3 coding sequence is TGTGCCAGCAGCTTACGACTAGCAAGCTCCTACGAGCAGTACTTC.

This clonotype appeared a few times. This chain connects TRBV7-2 to TRBJ2-1; D gene unclear. Looked up from germline, CDR1 is SGHTA and CDR2 is FQGNSA. V was cut by 5 bases and J by 2 bases, with 13 bases left in between. CDR3 length: 15 residues. CDR3 in amino acids: CASSPAQPPYNEQFF. CDR3 DNA: TGTGCCAGCAGCCCGGCCCAGCCGCCCTACAATGAGCAGTTCTTC.

The chain recombines TRBV4-2 with TRBJ2-3; 8 nucleotides agree with TRBD2. This CDR3 contains 16 residues. The V segment lost 4 bases and the J segment 1 base; nucleotides outside the gene matches: 7. Germline V gene sequence: CDR1 LGHNA, CDR2 YNFKEQ. Written as DNA, the CDR3 is TGTGCCAGCAGCCCTCTAGGGCGGGGGGGCACAGATACGCAGTATTTT. It codes for CASSPLGRGGTDTQYF.

The table lists this clonotype with a few counts. The chain employs TRBV11-2 and TRBJ2-5, with 11 bases fitting TRBD2. V was clipped by 5 bases and J by 5 bases; unmatched bases: 4. Germline values: CDR1 SGHAT, CDR2 FQNNGV. The CDR3 totals 14 residues. The CDR3 here is CASSHSGGAETQYF. The CDR3 DNA follows: TGTGCCAGCAGCCATAGCGGGGGGGCCGAGACCCAGTACTTC.

V is TRBV28 and J is TRBJ2-7, with 8 bases aligning to TRBD1. CDR1 and CDR2 from the germline V gene are MDHEN and SYDVKM. V gave up 6 bases and J gave up 3 bases; unmatched junction bases: 16. The CDR3 is made up of 17 amino acids. DNA for the CDR3: TGTGCCAGCAGCCCGACCATCTTACGACAGGGGAACTACGAGCAGTACTTC. Its protein product is CASSPTILRQGNYEQYF.

The rearrangement joins TRBV20-1 to TRBJ1-5, with a weak D call TRBD1 (6 bases). The germline CDR1 and CDR2 sequences are DFQATT and SNEGSKA (reference sequence). V was pared by 7 bases and J by 2 bases, with 12 bases between. The length of the CDR3 is 13 residues. The CDR3 coding sequence is TGCAGTGTTTCGACAGGAGGCAATCAGCCCCAGCATTTT. This sequence encodes CSVSTGGNQPQHF.

This clonotype has a count of ten or more. V is TRBV9 and J is TRBJ2-3; D gene ambiguous. CDR1 SGDLS and CDR2 YYNGEE come from the germline V gene. V was cut by 0 bases and J by 1 base, with 3 bases left in between. The CDR3 spans 13 residues. The CDR3 protein is CASSVDRTDTQYF. CDR3 nucleotide sequence: TGTGCCAGCAGCGTAGACCGCACAGATACGCAGTATTTT.

The genes are TRBV7-3 and TRBJ2-3, with TRBD2 matching 14 bases. The CDR3 consists of 17 residues. With V trimmed by 5 bases and J by 3 bases, 7 bases remained unmatched. Looked up from germline, CDR1 is SGHTA and CDR2 is FQGTGA. The CDR3 spells CASSPTGLAGDTDTQYF. CDR3 coding DNA: TGTGCCAGCAGCCCCACGGGACTAGCGGGGGATACAGATACGCAGTATTTT.

In this sample, this clonotype turned up a few times. The chain is built from TRBV24-1 and TRBJ2-1; 8 positions match TRBD1. CDR1 is KGHDR and CDR2 is SFDVKD in the germline V gene. The CDR3 contains 16 residues. J was trimmed by 2 bases and V by 3 bases; bases with no gene match: 5. CDR3 DNA sequence: TGTGCCACCAGTGATCCAGGGGGCGATACCTACAATGAGCAGTTCTTC. Translation gives CATSDPGGDTYNEQFF.

V and J are TRBV11-2 and TRBJ1-2; D may be TRBD1 (5 bases). This CDR3 region has 17 residues. Germline V gene lookup returns CDR1 SGHAT and CDR2 FQNNGV. V lost 4 bases and J lost 1, with 19 bases in between. The CDR3 nucleotides are TGTGCCAGCAGCTCCCTTAGGGGCGCGGGTTATAACTATGGCTACACCTTC. Its translation: CASSSLRGAGYNYGYTF. Full variable domain (outside the CDR3, taken from reference TRBV11-2 and TRBJ1-2): EAGVAQSPRYKIIEKRQSVAFWCNPISGHATLYWYQQILGQGPKLLIQFQNNGVVDDSQLPKDRFSAERLKGVDSTLKIQPAKLEDSAVYLCASSSLRGAGYNYGYTFGSGTRLTVV.

The chain is built from TRBV28 and TRBJ1-2; 7 bases fit TRBD1. This CDR3 has 14 amino acids. The germline gives CDR1 MDHEN, CDR2 SYDVKM. V lost 3 bases to trimming and J lost 5 bases; unmatched junction nucleotides: 6. The CDR3 sequence is CASSFVGGGYGYTF. CDR3 DNA: TGTGCCAGCAGTTTTGTAGGGGGCGGTTATGGCTACACCTTC.

The chain recombines TRBV15 with TRBJ2-3; possible D gene TRBD1, 5 bases. Per the germline V gene, CDR1 is LNHNV and CDR2 is YYDKDF (reference sequence). Trimming removed 0 bases at V and 4 bases at J, with 8 bases between. This CDR3 is 14 amino acids long. The CDR3 reads CATSRDIRADTQYF. The CDR3 DNA reads TGTGCCACCAGCAGAGATATCAGGGCAGATACGCAGTATTTT. The full variable domain, rest sourced from reference TRBV15 and TRBJ2-3, is DAMVIQNPRYQVTQFGKPVTLSCSQTLNHNVMYWYQQKSSQAPKLLFHYYDKDFNNEADTPDNFQSRRPNTSFCFLDIRSPGLGDTAMYLCATSRDIRADTQYFGPGTRLTVL.

This clonotype has more than one count but fewer than ten. The chain has TRBV29-1 and TRBJ1-2, with D possibly being TRBD1 (5 bases). V lost 4 bases to trimming and J lost 2 bases, with 14 bases between them. This CDR3 has 14 amino acids. The germline V gene encodes CDR1 SQVTM and CDR2 ANQGSEA. The CDR3 DNA sequence: TGCAGCGTTGTGGTCCCGTCAGGGAACTATGGCTACACCTTC. Translated, it gives CSVVVPSGNYGYTF.

This clonotype was observed at least ten times. This chain joins TRBV29-1 and TRBJ2-5; 9 bases are shared with TRBD1. The V gene's germline CDR1 is SQVTM and CDR2 ANQGSEA. The junction had 10 bases not matched to a gene; V was cut back by 6 bases and J by 5 bases. The CDR3 covers 14 residues. CDR3 sequence reads: CSVGSRDRAETQYF. For the CDR3, the DNA is TGCAGCGTAGGATCCCGGGACAGGGCCGAGACCCAGTACTTC. Together with reference TRBV29-1 and TRBJ2-5, the CDR3 gives the full variable domain: SAVISQKPSRDICQRGTSLTIQCQVDSQVTMMFWYRQQPGQSLTLIATANQGSEATYESGFVIDKFPISRPNLTFSTLTVSNMSPEDSSIYLCSVGSRDRAETQYFGPGTRLLVL.